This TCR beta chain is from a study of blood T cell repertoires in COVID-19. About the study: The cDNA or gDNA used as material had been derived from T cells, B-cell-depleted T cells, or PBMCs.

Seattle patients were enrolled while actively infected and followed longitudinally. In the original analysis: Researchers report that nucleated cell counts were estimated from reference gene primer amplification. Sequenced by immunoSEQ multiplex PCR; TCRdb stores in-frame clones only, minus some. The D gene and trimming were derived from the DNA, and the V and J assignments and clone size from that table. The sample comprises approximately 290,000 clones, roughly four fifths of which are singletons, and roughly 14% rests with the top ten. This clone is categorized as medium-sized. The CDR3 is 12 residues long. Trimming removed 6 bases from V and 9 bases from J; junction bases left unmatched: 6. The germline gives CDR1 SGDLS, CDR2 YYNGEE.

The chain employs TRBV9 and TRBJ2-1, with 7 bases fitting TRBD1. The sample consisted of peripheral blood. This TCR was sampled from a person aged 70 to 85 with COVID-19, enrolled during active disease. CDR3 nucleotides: TGTGCCAGCACCAGCCCAGGGGGTGAGCAGTTCTTC. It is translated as CASTSPGGEQFF.